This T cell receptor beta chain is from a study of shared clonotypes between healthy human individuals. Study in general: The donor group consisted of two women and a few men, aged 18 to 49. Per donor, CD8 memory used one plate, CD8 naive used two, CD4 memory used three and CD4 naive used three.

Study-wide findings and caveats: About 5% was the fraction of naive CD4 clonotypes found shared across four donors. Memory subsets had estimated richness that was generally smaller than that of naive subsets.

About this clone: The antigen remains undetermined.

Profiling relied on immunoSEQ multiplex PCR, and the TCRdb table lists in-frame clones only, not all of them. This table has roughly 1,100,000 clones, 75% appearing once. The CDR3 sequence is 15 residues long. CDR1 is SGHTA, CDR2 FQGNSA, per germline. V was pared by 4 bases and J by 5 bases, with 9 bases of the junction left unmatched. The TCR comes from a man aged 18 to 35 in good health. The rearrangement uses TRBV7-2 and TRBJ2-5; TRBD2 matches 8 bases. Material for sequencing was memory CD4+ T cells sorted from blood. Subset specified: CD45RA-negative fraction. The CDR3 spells CASSYLAGGGETQYF. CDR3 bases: TGTGCCAGCAGCTATCTAGCGGGTGGTGGGGAGACCCAGTACTTC.